This TCR beta chain was captured in a study of blood T cell repertoires in COVID-19. Study details: Acute-phase and convalescent COVID-19 samples originated in the United States, Italy and Spain. T cells, B-cell-depleted T cells, or PBMCs provided the cDNA or gDNA that served as material.

The CDR3 length is 16 residues. From germline, CDR1 is LNHDA and CDR2 SQIVND (reference sequence). V was pared by 7 bases and J by 0 bases, with 16 bases between. Original processing notes: Reference gene primer amplification gave estimated nucleated cell counts. Only in-frame clones appear in the TCRdb table, and some are missing; sequencing was by immunoSEQ multiplex PCR. The V and J calls and clone size come from that table; D and trimming were worked out from the DNA. The sample yields 98,000 or so clones, roughly nine tenths seen once. This chain joins TRBV19 and TRBJ2-1; D might be TRBD2 (5 bases). The sequenced sample consisted of peripheral blood. This clonotype originated in a human donor in a cohort sampled during active COVID-19. CDR3 DNA sequence: TGTGCCAGTATCCCGAGCGGAGATCGCTCCTACAATGAGCAGTTCTTC. Amino acids: CASIPSGDRSYNEQFF.